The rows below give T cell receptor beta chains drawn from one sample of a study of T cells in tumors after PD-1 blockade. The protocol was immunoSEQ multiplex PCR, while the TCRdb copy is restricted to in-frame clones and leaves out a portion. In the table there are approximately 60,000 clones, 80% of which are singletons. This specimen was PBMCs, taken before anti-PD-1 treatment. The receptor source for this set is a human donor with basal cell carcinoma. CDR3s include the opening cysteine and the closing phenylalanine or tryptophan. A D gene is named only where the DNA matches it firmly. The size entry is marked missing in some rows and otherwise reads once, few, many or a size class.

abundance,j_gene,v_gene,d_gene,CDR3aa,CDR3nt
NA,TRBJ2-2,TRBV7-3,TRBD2,CASSLMAGANTGELFF,TGTGCCAGCAGCCTTATGGCGGGAGCTAACACCGGGGAGCTGTTTTTT
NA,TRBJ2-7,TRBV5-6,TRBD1,CASSLIGQGVIHEQYF,TGTGCCAGCAGCTTAATCGGTCAGGGGGTTATCCACGAGCAGTACTTC
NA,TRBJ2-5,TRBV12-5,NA,CASGLGQAGQETQYF,TGTGCTAGTGGTTTGGGGCAGGCTGGACAAGAGACCCAGTACTTC
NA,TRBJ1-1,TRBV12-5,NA,CASGLGDNAEAFF,TGTGCTAGTGGTTTGGGTGACAACGCTGAAGCTTTCTTT
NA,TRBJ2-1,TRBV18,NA,CASSPQTYNEQFF,TGTGCCAGCTCACCACAAACCTACAATGAGCAGTTCTTC
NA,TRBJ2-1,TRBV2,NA,CASSPLTLEQFF,TGTGCCAGCAGCCCCCTTACCCTTGAGCAGTTCTTC
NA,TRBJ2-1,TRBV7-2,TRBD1,CASSFYRGNEQFF,TGTGCCAGCAGCTTCTACAGGGGTAATGAGCAGTTCTTC
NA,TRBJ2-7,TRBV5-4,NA,CASSLGRSSYEQYF,TGTGCCAGCAGCCTGGGCAGGAGCTCCTACGAGCAGTACTTC
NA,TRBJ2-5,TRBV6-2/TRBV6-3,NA,CASSYGDFQETQYF,TGTGCCAGCAGTTATGGGGACTTTCAAGAGACCCAGTACTTC
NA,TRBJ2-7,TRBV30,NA,CAWSRQPSSYEQYF,TGTGCCTGGAGTCGTCAGCCCAGCTCCTACGAGCAGTACTTC
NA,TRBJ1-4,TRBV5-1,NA,CASSLESTNEKLFF,TGCGCCAGCAGCTTAGAATCAACTAATGAAAAACTGTTTTTT
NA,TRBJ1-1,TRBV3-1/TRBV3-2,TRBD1,CASSHHIDRGGNTEAFF,TGTGCCAGCAGCCATCATATCGACAGGGGCGGAAACACTGAAGCTTTCTTT
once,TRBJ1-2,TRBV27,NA,CASSTTGATSYGYTF,TGTGCCAGCAGTACGACAGGAGCAACGAGCTATGGCTACACCTTC
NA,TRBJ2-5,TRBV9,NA,CASSVGREETQYF,TGTGCCAGCAGCGTAGGCAGGGAAGAGACCCAGTACTTC
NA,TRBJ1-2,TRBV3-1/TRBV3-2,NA,CASRLRGGGPGYTF,TGTGCCAGCCGTCTACGGGGGGGCGGCCCTGGCTACACCTTC
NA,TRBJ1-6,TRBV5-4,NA,CASSLIGLGGAGKFTPLHF,TGTGCCAGCAGCTTGATCGGCCTGGGGGGTGCGGGGAAATTCACACCCCTCCACTTT
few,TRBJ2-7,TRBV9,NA,CASSVNKSSYEQYF,TGTGCCAGCAGCGTAAACAAAAGCTCCTACGAGCAGTACTTC
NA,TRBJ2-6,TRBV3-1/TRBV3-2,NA,CASSQAQGRSGANVLTF,TGTGCCAGCAGCCAAGCGCAGGGCCGCTCTGGGGCCAACGTCCTGACTTTC
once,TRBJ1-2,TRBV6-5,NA,CASSLRLGDGYTF,TGTGCCAGCAGTCTTAGACTAGGGGATGGCTACACCTTC
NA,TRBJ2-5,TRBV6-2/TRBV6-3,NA,CASSYSGNQETQYF,TGTGCCAGCAGTTACTCTGGGAATCAAGAGACCCAGTACTTC
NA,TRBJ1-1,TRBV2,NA,CARPARGAMNTEAFF,TGTGCCAGACCCGCGAGGGGTGCCATGAACACTGAAGCTTTCTTT
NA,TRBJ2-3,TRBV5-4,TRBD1,CAVTGGPHTDTQYF,TGTGCCGTAACAGGGGGACCCCACACAGATACGCAGTATTTT
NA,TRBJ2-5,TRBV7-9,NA,CASSLEGRTQETQYF,TGTGCCAGCAGCTTAGAGGGTCGTACTCAAGAGACCCAGTACTTC
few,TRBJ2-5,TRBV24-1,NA,CAKVGGMRETQYF,TGTGCAAAGGTGGGGGGCATGAGAGAGACCCAGTACTTC
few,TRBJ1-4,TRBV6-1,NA,CASSDDVGKEKLFF,TGTGCCAGCAGTGACGATGTAGGGAAAGAAAAACTGTTTTTT
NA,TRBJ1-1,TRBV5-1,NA,CASSFKGQNTEAFF,TGCGCCAGCAGCTTCAAGGGACAGAACACTGAAGCTTTCTTT
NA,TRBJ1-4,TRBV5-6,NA,CASSSWEGKLFF,TGTGCCAGCAGCTCCTGGGAGGGAAAACTGTTTTTT